These 18 T cell receptor beta chains came from one sample sequenced in a study of T cells after yellow fever vaccination. MiXCR, applied by TCRdb to the 5' RACE reads, yields one record per CDR3 protein. The table records around 140,000 distinct CDR3 sequences, about 7.7% of them present only once. The specimen was CD4+ T cells sorted from PBMCs, collected 5 days after the yellow fever booster vaccination. The receptors originated from a man aged 25-45 years who received the YFV17D yellow fever vaccine.

This clonotype was recorded many times. The chain joins TRBV12-3 or TRBV12-4 to TRBJ2-4; 7 nucleotides align to TRBD1. The V gene end was trimmed by 5 bases and the J gene end by 9 bases; junction bases not matched to a gene: 4. The CDR3 is made up of 12 amino acids. The CDR3 is CASSGTGVIQYF. The CDR3 DNA is TGTGCCAGCAGTGGAACAGGGGTCATTCAGTACTTC.

This clonotype occurred many times. This sequence joins TRBV2 and TRBJ2-5; D unresolved. In germline, CDR1 is SNHLY, CDR2 FYNNEI. The CDR3 loop spans 11 amino acids. The V and J ends lost 3 bases and 3 bases respectively, with 2 bases between them. The CDR3 protein is CASSEEETQYF. The CDR3 DNA reads as TGTGCCAGCAGTGAGGAAGAGACCCAGTACTTC.

This clonotype was recorded a few times. The chain carries TRBV5-4 and TRBJ2-1; the D is unclear. The length of the CDR3 is 15 residues. Germline V gene lookup returns CDR1 SGHNT and CDR2 YYREEE (reference sequence). Trimming cost V 1 base and J 4 bases, with 12 bases left between them. Written as DNA, the CDR3 is TGTGCCAGCAGCTTGCCACCTCCCACTTACAATGAGCAGTTCTTC. As protein: CASSLPPPTYNEQFF. Supplemented by reference TRBV5-4 and TRBJ2-1, the full variable domain reads ETGVTQSPTHLIKTRGQQVTLRCSSQSGHNTVSWYQQALGQGPQFIFQYYREEENGRGNFPPRFSGLQFPNYSSELNVNALELDDSALYLCASSLPPPTYNEQFFGPGTRLTVL.

This clonotype appeared many times. The V and J genes are TRBV2 and TRBJ2-2; D unclear. Germline V gene sequence: CDR1 SNHLY, CDR2 FYNNEI. Trimming took off 5 bases at V and 1 base at J, with 5 bases between the two ends. This CDR3 has 13 amino acids. The CDR3 reads CASSQENTGELFF. CDR3 nucleotide sequence: TGTGCCAGCAGTCAAGAGAACACCGGGGAGCTGTTTTTT.

At least ten counts were recorded for this clonotype. The chain combines TRBV5-4 with TRBJ2-2; 7 bases fit TRBD2. Unmatched junction bases numbered 4, after V lost 2 bases and J lost 0 bases. Germline V gene sequence: CDR1 SGHNT, CDR2 YYREEE (reference sequence). This CDR3 region has 16 residues. CDR3 sequence reads: CASSLRSGANTGELFF. CDR3 DNA: TGTGCCAGCAGCTTAAGAAGCGGGGCGAACACCGGGGAGCTGTTTTTT.

In this sample, this clonotype turned up many times. The chain uses TRBV12-5 and TRBJ2-2; D unclear. Trimming took 0 bases from V and 9 from J, leaving 5 bases between them. This CDR3 is built from 12 residues. CDR1 and CDR2 from the germline V gene are LGHNT and FRNRAP. The CDR3 loop reads CASGLVTRELFF. The CDR3 nucleotides are TGTGCTAGTGGTTTGGTAACGAGGGAGCTGTTTTTT.

This clonotype was detected many times. The rearrangement joins TRBV6-5 to TRBJ2-3; TRBD2 matches at 14 bases. This CDR3 region has 18 residues. Germline V gives CDR1 MNHEY, CDR2 SVGAGI. Losses at the gene ends were 7 bases for V and 0 bases for J; bases not matched to a gene: 9. The CDR3 nucleotides are TGTGCCAGCAAGCGCGGGACTAGCGGGAGCCCCAGCACAGATACGCAGTATTTT. Translating gives CASKRGTSGSPSTDTQYF.

This clonotype was seen repeatedly, ten times or more. Here the CDR3 reads CASSAGTRVVNEQFF. The CDR3, as DNA: TGTGCCAGCAGCGCCGGGACTAGGGTCGTCAATGAGCAGTTCTTC. The genes are TRBV9 and TRBJ2-1, with 8 positions matching TRBD2. Germline trimming cut 3 bases from V and 6 bases from J; bases unmatched to any gene: 8. The V gene's germline CDR1 is SGDLS and CDR2 YYNGEE. The CDR3 runs 15 residues. Using reference TRBV9 and TRBJ2-1 for the parts outside the CDR3, the full variable domain is DSGVTQTPKHLITATGQRVTLRCSPRSGDLSVYWYQQSLDQGLQFLIQYYNGEERAKGNILERFSAQQFPDLHSELNLSSLELGDSALYFCASSAGTRVVNEQFFGPGTRLTVL.

Remarks on this clonotype: This may be a read error: a much more frequent sequence differs by one nucleotide. The chain has TRBV29-1 and TRBJ2-5, with 7 bases lining up with TRBD2. This CDR3 region has 13 residues. Trimming took 4 bases from V and 5 from J; bases not matched to a gene: 7. The germline gives CDR1 SQVTM, CDR2 ANQGSEA. The CDR3 nucleotides are TGCAGCGTTGGCGGGAGACGGCATGAGACCCAGTACTTC. Translation: CSVGGRRHETQYF.

In this sample, this clonotype turned up many times. This chain uses TRBV7-6 with TRBJ2-1; TRBD1 is a possible D gene (5 bases). V shed 3 bases and J shed 2 bases, with 11 bases lying between them. The germline V gene has CDR1 SGHVS and CDR2 FNYEAQ. CDR3 length: 15 amino acids. The CDR3, as DNA: TGTGCCAGCAGCTTTTCCCAGGGCCCCTACAATGAGCAGTTCTTC. Protein sequence: CASSFSQGPYNEQFF.

This clonotype has at least ten counts. V usage is TRBV7-3 and J usage is TRBJ2-1; 7 nucleotides match TRBD2. Germline V gives CDR1 SGHTA, CDR2 FQGTGA. J was trimmed by 7 bases and V by 3 bases; bases with no gene match: 6. The CDR3 runs to 14 residues. For the CDR3, the DNA is TGTGCCAGCAGCTTCGGGACTACTCCTAATGAGCAGTTCTTC. Encoded protein: CASSFGTTPNEQFF.

This clonotype was detected once. A much larger clone differs by one base, so this may be a read error. This rearrangement joins TRBV5-1 to TRBJ2-5, with 13 bases fitting TRBD2. V dropped 10 bases and J dropped 5; count of bases not matched to a gene: 14. Germline assignment: CDR1 SGHRS and CDR2 YFSETQ. The CDR3 has 16 amino acids. CDR3 sequence reads: CARKTGLAGPGETQYF. CDR3 sequence (DNA): TGCGCCCGCAAAACGGGACTAGCGGGACCGGGCGAGACCCAGTACTTC.

This clonotype was detected many times. The chain recombines TRBV30 with TRBJ2-1; 8 bases are shared with TRBD1. CDR1 and CDR2 (germline): GTSNPN, SVGIG (reference sequence). The CDR3 runs 13 residues. Trimming at V came to 5 bases and at J to 1 base, leaving 1 base not matched to a gene. The CDR3 loop reads CAWDRGSYNEQFF. The CDR3, as DNA: TGTGCCTGGGACAGGGGATCCTACAATGAGCAGTTCTTC.

The table lists this clonotype with many counts. The chain combines TRBV7-9 with TRBJ2-7; 8 bases agree with TRBD2. Trimming at V came to 5 bases and at J to 4 bases, leaving 10 bases not matched to a gene. This CDR3 has 15 residues. Germline CDR1 and CDR2: SEHNR and FQNEAQ (reference sequence). CDR3: CASSLNTGGGYEQYF. CDR3 nucleotide sequence: TGTGCCAGCAGCCTCAATACCGGGGGGGGATACGAGCAGTACTTC.

This clonotype has at least ten counts. The chain carries TRBV5-4 and TRBJ2-3, with 7 positions matching TRBD2. CDR1 is SGHNT and CDR2 is YYREEE in the germline V gene (reference sequence). With V trimmed by 3 bases and J by 2 bases, 9 bases remained unmatched. CDR3 length: 16 residues. The CDR3 sequence is CASSSDPSGVTDTQYF. CDR3 DNA sequence: TGTGCCAGCAGCTCGGACCCCAGCGGGGTCACAGATACGCAGTATTTT.

A remark on this clonotype: This may be a read error, as it is one base from a much larger clone. The chain links TRBV6-1 to TRBJ2-1; tentative D call: TRBD2 (7 bases). This CDR3 contains 15 residues. V dropped 8 bases and J dropped 10 bases, with 24 bases sitting between them. Germline V gene data show CDR1 as MNHNS and CDR2 as SASEGT. The CDR3, as DNA: TGTGCCAGCGGCCCGATAGGGGGAGGGCCGGGAGAGCAGTTCTTC. Encoded protein: CASGPIGGGPGEQFF.

This clonotype was picked up many times. The rearrangement links TRBV7-2 to TRBJ2-3, with a tentative D call TRBD2 (6 bases). The CDR3 sequence is 16 residues long. The V and J ends lost 3 bases and 3 bases respectively, with 16 bases between them. The germline CDR1 and CDR2 sequences are SGHTA and FQGNSA. In DNA form, the CDR3 reads TGTGCCAGCAGCTTTCGGGACTTGCGCCCTACAGATACGCAGTATTTT. It yields the protein CASSFRDLRPTDTQYF.

V and J are TRBV12-3 or TRBV12-4 and TRBJ2-1; 10 bases align to TRBD2. With V trimmed by 4 bases and J by 0 bases, 3 bases remained unmatched. This CDR3 is built from 16 residues. The chain's CDR3 is CASSSLAGGSYNEQFF. CDR3 nucleotides: TGTGCCAGCAGTTCCTTAGCGGGAGGCTCCTACAATGAGCAGTTCTTC.